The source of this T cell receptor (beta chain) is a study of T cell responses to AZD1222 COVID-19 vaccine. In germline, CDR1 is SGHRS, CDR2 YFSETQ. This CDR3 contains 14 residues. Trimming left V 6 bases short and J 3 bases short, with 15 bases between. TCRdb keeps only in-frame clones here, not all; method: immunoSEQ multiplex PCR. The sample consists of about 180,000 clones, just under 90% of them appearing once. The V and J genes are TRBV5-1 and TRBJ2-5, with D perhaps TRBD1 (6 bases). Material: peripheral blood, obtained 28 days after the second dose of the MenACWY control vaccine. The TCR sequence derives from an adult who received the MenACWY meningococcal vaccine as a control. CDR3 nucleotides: TGCGCCAGCACCCCACAGGGCCAGGAAGAGACCCAGTACTTC. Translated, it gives CASTPQGQEETQYF.